The 21 T cell receptor beta chains in this list originate from one sample, sequenced in a study of T cell repertoires in cytomegalovirus infection. TCRdb re-derived calls from the reads in MiXCR, one entry per CDR3 protein. The sample lists 35,000 to 55,000 distinct CDR3 sequences; about a fifth were seen once. Their antigens remain unidentified. The material was CD8+ T cells from cultured PBMCs, obtained from culture after CMV antigen stimulation. These receptors all stem from a human donor in good health (CMV status not recorded). Some clones in this sample may be carry-over from other donors' samples.

This clonotype occurred many times. The rearrangement links TRBV15 to TRBJ2-3, with D uncertain. Per germline, CDR1 LNHNV and CDR2 YYDKDF (reference sequence). The V end was cut by 5 bases, the J end by 0 bases, with 6 bases between. CDR3 length: 13 residues. The CDR3 DNA sequence: TGTGCCACCAGCCACGGTAGCACAGATACGCAGTATTTT. This sequence encodes CATSHGSTDTQYF.

Many counts were recorded for this clonotype. This sequence joins TRBV11-2 and TRBJ1-6; a possible D gene is TRBD1 (6 bases). With 5 bases removed from V and 2 bases from J, the gap between germline ends came to 16 bases. CDR3 length: 17 residues. The germline V gene has CDR1 SGHAT and CDR2 FQNNGV. The CDR3 coding sequence is TGTGCCAGCAGCCCTCCGCAGGGGCTAACCTATAATTCACCCCTCCACTTT. It specifies CASSPPQGLTYNSPLHF.

As concerns this clonotype: Since a much larger clone is just one base distant, this may be a read error. This chain uses TRBV6-5 with TRBJ1-1; D possibly corresponds to TRBD1 (6 bases). Germline CDR1 is MNHEY and CDR2 is SVGAGI. With 3 bases removed from V and 1 base from J, the gap between germline ends came to 9 bases. The CDR3 runs 14 residues. Here the CDR3 reads CASSYWTENTEAFF. The CDR3 bases are TGTGCCAGCAGTTATTGGACAGAGAACACTGAAGCTTTCTTT.

This sequence joins TRBV29-1 and TRBJ2-1; 8 bases match TRBD1. The CDR3 contains 14 residues. After removal of 8 bases from V and 2 bases from J, the junction contained 8 bases not matched to a gene. Germline loops: CDR1 SQVTM, CDR2 ANQGSEA. This CDR3 reads CSTDGQGPYNEQFF. The CDR3 DNA sequence: TGCAGCACGGACGGACAGGGCCCCTACAATGAGCAGTTCTTC.

The V and J genes are TRBV5-4 and TRBJ1-4; TRBD1 aligns across 8 bases. Germline loops: CDR1 SGHNT, CDR2 YYREEE (reference sequence). CDR3 size: 19 residues. With V trimmed by 4 bases and J by 3 bases, 17 bases remained unmatched. In DNA form, the CDR3 reads TGTGCCAGCAGCCCGAGCGGACAGGGTGGGACTGAAGCTAATGAAAAACTGTTTTTT. It yields the protein CASSPSGQGGTEANEKLFF.

As to this clonotype: A clone one base away is much larger, so this may be a read error. The J gene is TRBJ1-5, the V gene TRBV27; D is unresolved. This CDR3 region has 12 residues. Per the germline V gene, CDR1 is MNHEY and CDR2 is SMNVEV (reference sequence). DNA of the CDR3: TGTGCCAGTAAAACAGCAAATCAGTCCCAGCATTTT. This sequence encodes CASKTANQSQHF.

This clonotype was observed at least ten times. The genes are TRBV7-9 and TRBJ2-5; 7 positions match TRBD2. Trimming removed 4 bases from V and 3 bases from J; junction bases left unmatched: 11. The germline gives CDR1 SEHNR, CDR2 FQNEAQ (reference sequence). This CDR3 spans 16 amino acids. DNA of the CDR3: TGTGCCAGCAGCTCCCCGGCGGGGGTTTGGGAAGAGACCCAGTACTTC. It encodes CASSSPAGVWEETQYF.

The chain employs TRBV28 and TRBJ2-7; possibly TRBD2 for D (6 bases). Germline lookup yields CDR1 MDHEN and CDR2 SYDVKM. Trimming stripped 3 bases from V and 6 bases from J, with 12 bases between. This CDR3 has 13 residues. The CDR3 is CASSFGGPFEQYF. The CDR3 DNA reads as TGTGCCAGCAGTTTTGGAGGGCCGTTCGAGCAGTACTTC.

This clonotype was observed a handful of times. The genes are TRBV27 and TRBJ1-5; D perhaps matches TRBD1 (6 bases). Germline loops: CDR1 MNHEY, CDR2 SMNVEV (reference sequence). This CDR3 contains 13 residues. V lost 5 bases to trimming and J lost 6 bases, with 11 bases between them. In nucleotides, the CDR3 is TGTGCCAGCAGTGACACAGGGTTTCAGCCCCAGCATTTT. This gives the protein CASSDTGFQPQHF.

The gene calls are TRBV7-1 and TRBJ2-7; no reliable D call. TRBV7-1 is given ORF status, its function remaining uncertain. The V and J ends lost 5 bases and 2 bases respectively, with 13 bases between them. CDR3 length equals 14 residues. This chain's CDR3 is CASSPLPAAYEQYF. The CDR3 coding sequence is TGTGCCAGCAGCCCCCTCCCGGCAGCCTACGAGCAGTACTTC.

In this sample, this clonotype turned up many times. V gene TRBV6-5 combines with J gene TRBJ2-7; 7 nucleotides align to TRBD2. The CDR3 has 14 residues. CDR1 is MNHEY and CDR2 is SVGAGI in the germline V gene. Unmatched junction bases numbered 4, after V lost 5 bases and J lost 0 bases. CDR3: CASSQSGDSYEQYF. In DNA, the CDR3 is TGTGCCAGCAGTCAAAGCGGGGACTCCTACGAGCAGTACTTC.

The sample holds many counts of this clonotype. The chain recombines TRBV27 with TRBJ2-7; 9 bases match TRBD1. The CDR3 sequence is 14 residues long. Germline CDR1 MNHEY, CDR2 SMNVEV (reference sequence). V shed 2 bases, J shed 6 bases, and the junction held 5 bases outside the gene matches. The CDR3 protein is CASSLTGQGSEQYF. The CDR3 bases are TGTGCCAGCAGTTTAACGGGACAGGGTTCCGAGCAGTACTTC.

A word on this clonotype: One junction end disagrees with the germline gene, perhaps due to a read error. The chain is built from TRBV6-2 or TRBV6-3 and TRBJ1-1; possibly TRBD1 for D (5 bases). Germline loops: CDR1 MNHEY, CDR2 SVGEGT. CDR3 length: 11 residues. For the CDR3, the DNA is TGTGCCAGCAGAAACGGGGCTGACGCTTTCTTT. Its protein is CASRNGADAFF.

This clonotype has a count of ten or more. V and J are TRBV7-2 and TRBJ1-2; 7 bases fit TRBD1. Germline loops: CDR1 SGHTA, CDR2 FQGNSA. The trim removed 5 bases at V and 6 bases at J, leaving 12 bases unmatched. The CDR3 contains 15 residues. The CDR3, as DNA: TGTGCCAGCAGCCTTCGGATGGCAGGGACAGATGGCTACACCTTC. Translation gives CASSLRMAGTDGYTF.

Ten or more counts support this clonotype. The chain carries TRBV28 and TRBJ1-5, with 7 nucleotides matching TRBD1. The CDR3 extends over 14 amino acids. Germline V gene data show CDR1 as MDHEN and CDR2 as SYDVKM. Trimming cost V 6 bases and J 6 bases; bases outside gene matches: 8. This CDR3 is CASRRRQGGQPQHF. The CDR3 DNA reads TGTGCCAGCAGGCGAAGACAGGGAGGTCAGCCCCAGCATTTT.

Of note for this clonotype: Being one base from a much bigger clone, this may be a read error. J is TRBJ2-2 and V is TRBV7-6; D might be TRBD2 (5 bases). V gave up 5 bases and J gave up 7 bases, with 14 bases separating them. Germline V lookup: CDR1 SGHVS, CDR2 FNYEAQ. The CDR3 is 14 amino acids. The CDR3 loop reads CASSQGGLNGELFF. The DNA for the CDR3 is TGTGCCAGCAGCCAAGGAGGACTCAACGGGGAGCTGTTTTTT. Variable domain in full (rest from reference TRBV7-6 and TRBJ2-2): GAGVSQSPRYKVTKRGQDVALRCDPISGHVSLYWYRQALGQGPEFLTYFNYEAQQDKSGLPNDRFSAERPEGSISTLTIQRTEQRDSAMYRCASSQGGLNGELFFGEGSRLTVL.

Notes on this clonotype: A much more abundant neighbour one base away suggests this may be a read error. V usage is TRBV7-2 and J usage is TRBJ2-1, with D possibly called TRBD1 or TRBD2 (5 bases each). CDR3 length: 14 residues. Germline values: CDR1 SGHTA, CDR2 FQGNSA. CDR3 sequence reads: CANSPWDGYNEQFF. The CDR3 DNA reads TGTGCCAACAGCCCCTGGGACGGCTACAATGAGCAGTTCTTC.

This chain links TRBV6-1 with TRBJ1-5, with D perhaps TRBD1 (5 bases). The CDR3 has 13 residues. V was pared by 0 bases and J by 5 bases, with 5 bases between. Germline lookup yields CDR1 MNHNS and CDR2 SASEGT. CDR3 nucleotide sequence: TGTGCCAGCAGTGAAGCGGGGGATCAGCCCCAGCATTTT. Residues: CASSEAGDQPQHF.

This clonotype appeared many times. This sequence joins TRBV6-5 and TRBJ1-4; TRBD1 aligns across 8 bases. Losses at the gene ends were 6 bases for V and 7 bases for J; bases not matched to a gene: 10. The CDR3 is 15 residues long. Germline CDR1 and CDR2: MNHEY and SVGAGI. CDR3 sequence: CASSPTQGAGEKLFF. The CDR3 nucleotides read TGTGCCAGCAGCCCAACGCAGGGGGCGGGTGAAAAACTGTTTTTT.

With respect to this clonotype: As the CDR3 is not closed by the conserved phenylalanine or tryptophan, this likely results from a read error. V and J are TRBV19 and TRBJ2-3; possibly TRBD1 for D (6 bases). The V gene lost 5 bases and the J gene lost 3 bases, with 12 bases spanning the gap. Germline assignment: CDR1 LNHDA and CDR2 SQIVND (reference sequence). This CDR3 is 14 amino acids long. Here the CDR3 reads CASSPQGPTDTQYV. The DNA for the CDR3 is TGTGCCAGTAGTCCCCAGGGGCCGACAGATACGCAGTATGTT.

In this sample, this clonotype turned up a few times. V and J are TRBV25-1 and TRBJ1-1; TRBD1 matches at 7 bases. Germline values: CDR1 MGHDK, CDR2 SYGVNS. There are 11 residues in the CDR3. V gave up 4 bases and J gave up 11 bases; unmatched junction bases: 4. The CDR3 loop is CASSGGGEAFF. The DNA for the CDR3 is TGTGCCAGCAGTGGAGGGGGCGAGGCTTTCTTT.